Presented here are 25 T cell receptor beta chains from one specimen sequenced in a study of blood T cell repertoires in COVID-19. Generated by immunoSEQ multiplex PCR, the TCRdb table keeps only in-frame clones and is missing some. The sample has 15,000 to 17,000 clones; less than 80% are singletons. The sample comprised peripheral blood. Receptors were obtained from a man in his 70s with active or convalescent COVID-19.

The chain uses TRBV5-1 and TRBJ2-1; no clear D gene. CDR3 size: 14 residues. Trimming stripped 0 bases from V and 3 bases from J, with 7 bases between. The V gene's germline CDR1 is SGHRS and CDR2 YFSETQ. CDR3 bases: TGCGCCAGCAGCTTGGTTGGGCTCTACAATGAGCAGTTCTTC. This gives the protein CASSLVGLYNEQFF.

The CDR3, as DNA: TGTGCCAGCAGCGTTTCTAGCGGGGGGCCCGGGGAGCTGTTTTTT. This gives the protein CASSVSSGGPGELFF. V is TRBV9 and J is TRBJ2-2, with TRBD2 matching over 11 bases. Germline values: CDR1 SGDLS, CDR2 YYNGEE. CDR3 length: 15 amino acids. Germline trimming cut 2 bases from V and 6 bases from J; bases unmatched to any gene: 3.

This clone was seen more than once but under ten times. The chain is built from TRBV27 and TRBJ1-4; the D gene is possibly TRBD1 (6 bases). CDR1 is MNHEY and CDR2 is SMNVEV in the germline V gene (reference sequence). V was trimmed by 3 bases and J by 1 base, leaving 15 bases between them. The CDR3 is 17 residues long. CDR3 bases: TGTGCCAGCAGTTTCGCAGGGGCGGTAGGAACTAATGAAAAACTGTTTTTT. This encodes CASSFAGAVGTNEKLFF.

The rearrangement joins TRBV28 to TRBJ2-3; TRBD1 matches 8 bases. V shed 3 bases and J 1 base; nucleotides not matched to a gene: 3. The germline CDR1 and CDR2 sequences are MDHEN and SYDVKM. CDR3 length: 15 residues. This CDR3 reads CASSFGQGGTDTQYF. The CDR3 DNA follows: TGTGCCAGCAGTTTCGGACAGGGTGGCACAGATACGCAGTATTTT.

This CDR3 reads CASSSDRGGYNEQFF. Here the CDR3 DNA reads TGCGCCAGCAGCTCCGACAGGGGAGGGTACAATGAGCAGTTCTTC. This rearrangement joins TRBV5-1 to TRBJ2-1, with a tentative D call TRBD1 (8 bases). Germline CDR1 and CDR2: SGHRS and YFSETQ. The CDR3 has 15 residues. The V end lost 3 bases, the J end lost 4 bases, and 14 bases lay between the germline ends.

The chain combines TRBV4-2 with TRBJ1-2, with 10 bases lining up with TRBD1. The germline gives CDR1 LGHNA, CDR2 YNFKEQ. The CDR3 is 16 residues long. The ends lost 4 bases at V and 2 bases at J; junction bases unmatched: 7. For the CDR3, the DNA is TGTGCCAGCAGCCGCGCCGGGACAGGGGAGAACTATGGCTACACCTTC. As protein: CASSRAGTGENYGYTF.

The rearrangement joins TRBV4-3 to TRBJ2-1, with a tentative D call TRBD1 (5 bases). V was cut by 0 bases and J by 15 bases, with 12 bases left in between. This CDR3 has 12 residues. The germline V gene has CDR1 LGHNA and CDR2 YSLEER. As DNA, the CDR3 is TGCGCCAGCAGCCAAGATAGGAAGGGGTTGTTCTTC. Protein product: CASSQDRKGLFF.

The CDR3 DNA reads TGTGCCAGCAGCCGCACCTCCACTAGCGGGGGGGCCAATGAGCAGTTCTTC. It yields the protein CASSRTSTSGGANEQFF. The chain recombines TRBV7-9 with TRBJ2-1, with TRBD2 matching over 13 bases. CDR3 size: 17 residues. Germline trimming cut 5 bases from V and 6 bases from J; bases unmatched to any gene: 10. CDR1 is SEHNR, CDR2 FQNEAQ, per germline (reference sequence). Filled out from reference TRBV7-9 and TRBJ2-1, the complete variable domain reads DTGVSQNPRHKITKRGQNVTFRCDPISEHNRLYWYRQTLGQGPEFLTYFQNEAQLEKSRLLSDRFSAERPKGSFSTLEIQRTEQGDSAMYLCASSRTSTSGGANEQFFGPGTRLTVL.

The V and J genes are TRBV25-1 and TRBJ1-5, with D unclear. The CDR3 totals 12 residues. Germline CDR1 reads MGHDK; CDR2 reads SYGVNS. Trimming took 3 bases from V and 7 from J, leaving 7 bases between them. As DNA, the CDR3 is TGTGCCAGCAGTGATGGGAGGCAGCCCCAGCATTTT. This codes for CASSDGRQPQHF.

This chain links TRBV3-1 (or the pseudogene TRBV3-2) with TRBJ1-5; 7 bases match TRBD1. This CDR3 is built from 14 residues. V was pared by 1 base and J by 4 bases, with 1 base of the junction left unmatched. In germline, CDR1 is LGHDT, CDR2 YNNKEL (reference sequence). Here the CDR3 reads CASSQGGQNQPQHF. CDR3 coding DNA: TGTGCCAGCAGCCAAGGGGGACAGAATCAGCCCCAGCATTTT.

This chain connects TRBV10-3 to TRBJ2-7, with D tentatively TRBD1 (6 bases). CDR1 and CDR2 (germline): ENHRY, SYGVKD. Trimming pared 6 bases from V and 0 bases from J, leaving 12 bases between. The CDR3 length is 14 residues. The CDR3 protein is CAIRDSADSYEQYF. CDR3 in DNA: TGTGCCATCAGGGACAGCGCCGACTCCTACGAGCAGTACTTC.

The CDR3 spells CATSRASGSGNTIYF. CDR3 sequence (DNA): TGTGCCACCAGCAGAGCCTCGGGCTCTGGAAACACCATATATTTT. The chain is built from TRBV15 and TRBJ1-3; no firm D call. Trimming removed 1 base at V and 0 bases at J, with 7 bases between. This CDR3 is 15 amino acids long. CDR1 is LNHNV and CDR2 is YYDKDF in the germline V gene (reference sequence).

In this sample, this clone turned up once. The chain has TRBV6-6 and TRBJ1-1, with D unclear. CDR3 size: 17 residues. The V gene's germline CDR1 is MNHNY and CDR2 SVGAGI (reference sequence). In DNA, the CDR3 is TGTCCCCGCCGTCCCGGCACTGGGTGGGCGGGGAACACTGAAGCTTTCTTT. The encoded protein is CPRRPGTGWAGNTEAFF.

The rearrangement uses TRBV7-6 and TRBJ2-2; TRBD1 matches at 10 bases. Unmatched junction bases numbered 8, after V lost 3 bases and J lost 7 bases. This CDR3 is 16 amino acids long. From germline, CDR1 is SGHVS and CDR2 FNYEAQ. CDR3 loop: CASSFPGTGVDGELFF. DNA of the CDR3: TGTGCCAGCAGCTTCCCCGGGACAGGGGTGGACGGGGAGCTGTTTTTT.

V and J are TRBV30 and TRBJ1-6; tentative D call: TRBD1 (6 bases). There are 13 residues in the CDR3. Germline V gene data show CDR1 as GTSNPN and CDR2 as SVGIG (reference sequence). V dropped 7 bases and J dropped 4 bases, with 11 bases sitting between them. The CDR3, as DNA: TGTGCCTTTGGACAGCTTTATAATTCACCCCTCCACTTT. It specifies CAFGQLYNSPLHF.

This clone was seen a single time. One end of the junction does not line up with germline, which may come from a read error. The chain uses TRBV27 and TRBJ1-5; 8 bases match TRBD1. This CDR3 comprises 14 residues. CDR1 is MNHEY, CDR2 SMNVEV, per germline (reference sequence). CDR3 protein: CSSSGQGGYQPQHF. DNA of the CDR3: TGTTCCAGCAGCGGACAGGGAGGTTATCAGCCCCAGCATTTT.

The CDR3 protein is CASSFSHQETQYF. CDR3 bases: TGTGCCAGCAGCTTTAGCCACCAAGAGACCCAGTACTTC. This chain connects TRBV11-2 to TRBJ2-5, with D unclear. The CDR3 is 13 amino acids. V lost 3 bases and J lost 0, with 5 bases in between. Germline V gene lookup returns CDR1 SGHAT and CDR2 FQNNGV.

This chain joins TRBV19 and TRBJ2-7; weak D call: TRBD2 (5 bases). The CDR3 has 14 amino acids. Deletions cut 3 bases from V and 2 bases from J, with 11 bases between. Germline V CDR1 and CDR2: LNHDA, SQIVND (reference sequence). For the CDR3, the DNA is TGTGCCAGTAGTATCCGGCCGGGAACCTACGAGCAGTACTTC. Residues: CASSIRPGTYEQYF. Looking up the rest from reference TRBV19 and TRBJ2-7 gives the full variable domain: DGGITQSPKYLFRKEGQNVTLSCEQNLNHDAMYWYRQDPGQGLRLIYYSQIVNDFQKGDIAEGYSVSREKKESFPLTVTSAQKNPTAFYLCASSIRPGTYEQYFGPGTRLTVT.

The V gene is TRBV24-1, the J gene TRBJ2-3; D is uncertain. The CDR3 has 15 amino acids. CDR1 and CDR2 (germline): KGHDR, SFDVKD. V was pared by 3 bases and J by 2 bases, with 11 bases between. In DNA, the CDR3 is TGTGCCACCAGTGATCCTCAGGTGTACACAGATACGCAGTATTTT. It is translated as CATSDPQVYTDTQYF.

This clone was seen more than once but under ten times. This chain links TRBV6-5 with TRBJ1-2; maybe TRBD1 (5 bases). This CDR3 is 13 amino acids long. The germline gives CDR1 MNHEY, CDR2 SVGAGI. Trimming removed 7 bases from V and 6 bases from J, with 15 bases in between. CDR3 nucleotides: TGTGCCAGCATAATCAGGGAGGTCGATGGCTACACCTTC. Protein product: CASIIREVDGYTF.

The chain carries TRBV18 and TRBJ1-6; 8 bases map to TRBD1. Germline loops: CDR1 KGHSH, CDR2 LQKENI. The CDR3 has 15 amino acids. J lost 8 bases, V lost 2 bases, and 5 bases had no gene match. The CDR3, as DNA: TGTGCCAGCTCACCAAACAGGGGGGACTATTCACCCCTCCACTTT. It codes for CASSPNRGDYSPLHF.

The gene calls are TRBV5-1 and TRBJ2-3; D may be TRBD2 (6 bases). This CDR3 is 18 amino acids long. The V and J ends lost 6 bases and 2 bases respectively, with 25 bases between them. Germline V gives CDR1 SGHRS, CDR2 YFSETQ. CDR3 sequence: CASTRFGQLAPFTDTQYF. The CDR3 region has the DNA TGCGCCAGCACACGATTTGGGCAACTAGCTCCCTTCACAGATACGCAGTATTTT.

This chain joins TRBV6-1 and TRBJ1-4; TRBD1 aligns across 8 bases. In germline, CDR1 is MNHNS, CDR2 SASEGT. V was clipped by 2 bases and J by 5 bases; unmatched bases: 1. This CDR3 has 14 amino acids. In DNA form, the CDR3 reads TGTGCCAGCAGTGAACAGGGGGCAAATGAAAAACTGTTTTTT. Translated: CASSEQGANEKLFF.

V is TRBV7-8 and J is TRBJ2-7; a possible D gene is TRBD1 (6 bases). V was clipped by 7 bases and J by 3 bases, with 13 bases between them. Germline CDR1 is SGHVS and CDR2 is FQNEAQ. The CDR3 has 13 residues. CDR3 DNA sequence: TGTGCCAGCATAGGGACACCATACTACGAGCAGTACTTC. Translating it yields CASIGTPYYEQYF.

The CDR3 is CASSQGLAGVTDTQYF. The CDR3 DNA sequence: TGCGCCAGCAGCCAAGGGCTAGCGGGAGTCACAGATACGCAGTATTTT. The chain links TRBV4-1 to TRBJ2-3; TRBD2 matches at 10 bases. There are 16 residues in the CDR3. Unmatched junction bases numbered 3, after V lost 1 base and J lost 2 bases. The V gene's germline CDR1 is MGHRA and CDR2 YSYEKL.